This TCR beta chain was captured in a study of cytomegalovirus exposure and HLA in healthy donors. The germline V gene has CDR1 MNHEY and CDR2 SVGAGI. Trimming removed 4 bases at V and 8 bases at J, with 11 bases between. The CDR3 runs to 13 residues. 13 Jbeta primers and 60 Vbeta primers were used for the PCR. Assay used: immunoSEQ multiplex PCR; TCRdb lists only in-frame clones, some missing. The sample holds over 120,000 clones; around three quarters are singletons and the top ten take around 2.5%. The sample consisted of PBMCs. The V and J genes are TRBV6-5 and TRBJ1-4, with D perhaps TRBD1 (5 bases). The receptor's source is a woman under 30 in good health and CMV-seropositive. The CDR3 region has the DNA TGTGCCAGCAGTTGGCAGGGTGGCGAAAAACTGTTTTTT. Amino acids: CASSWQGGEKLFF.